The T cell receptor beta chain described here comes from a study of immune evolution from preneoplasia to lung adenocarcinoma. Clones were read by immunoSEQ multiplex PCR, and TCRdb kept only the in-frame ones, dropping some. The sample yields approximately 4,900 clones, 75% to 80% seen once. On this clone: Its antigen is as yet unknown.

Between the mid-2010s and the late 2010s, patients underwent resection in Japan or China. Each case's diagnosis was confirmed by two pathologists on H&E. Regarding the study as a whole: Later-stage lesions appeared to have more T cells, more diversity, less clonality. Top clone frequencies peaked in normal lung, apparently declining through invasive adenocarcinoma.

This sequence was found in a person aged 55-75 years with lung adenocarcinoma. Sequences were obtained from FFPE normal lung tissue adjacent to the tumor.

Here the CDR3 DNA reads TGTGCCAGCAGCTTACTATCTCTGGCGGAGGGTGAAGCTTTCTTT. It translates to CASSLLSLAEGEAFF. This chain uses TRBV7-9 with TRBJ1-1, with D unresolved. V gave up 2 bases and J gave up 7 bases, with 17 bases separating them. Germline CDR1 reads SEHNR; CDR2 reads FQNEAQ (reference sequence). CDR3 length: 15 residues. The full variable domain, with the rest looked up from reference TRBV7-9 and TRBJ1-1, is DTGVSQNPRHKITKRGQNVTFRCDPISEHNRLYWYRQTLGQGPEFLTYFQNEAQLEKSRLLSDRFSAERPKGSFSTLEIQRTEQGDSAMYLCASSLLSLAEGEAFFGQGTRLTVV.